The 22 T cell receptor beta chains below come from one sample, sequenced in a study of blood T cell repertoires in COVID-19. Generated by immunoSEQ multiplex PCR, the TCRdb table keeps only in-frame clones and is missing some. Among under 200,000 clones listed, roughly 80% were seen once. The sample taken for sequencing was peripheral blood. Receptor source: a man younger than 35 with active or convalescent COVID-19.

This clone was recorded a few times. CDR3 loop: CASSENPDSRKAFF. The CDR3 DNA follows: TGTGCCAGCAGTGAAAACCCCGACAGCCGGAAAGCTTTCTTT. The rearrangement joins TRBV6-1 to TRBJ1-1, with D maybe TRBD1 (5 bases). The CDR3 covers 14 residues. Trimming cost V 2 bases and J 9 bases, with 16 bases left between them. Germline-derived CDR1 and CDR2 are MNHNS and SASEGT.

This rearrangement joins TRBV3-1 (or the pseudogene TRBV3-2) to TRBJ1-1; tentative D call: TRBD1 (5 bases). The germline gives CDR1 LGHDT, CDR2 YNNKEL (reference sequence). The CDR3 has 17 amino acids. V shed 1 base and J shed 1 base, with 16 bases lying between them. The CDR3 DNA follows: TGTGCCAGCAGCCAAGCCCTTGGGGCCAGGAGGAACACTGAAGCTTTCTTT. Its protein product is CASSQALGARRNTEAFF.

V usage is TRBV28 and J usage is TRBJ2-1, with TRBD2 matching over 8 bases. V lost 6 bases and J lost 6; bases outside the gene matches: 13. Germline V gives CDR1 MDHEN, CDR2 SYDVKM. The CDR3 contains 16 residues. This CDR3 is CASSLGGAGGVNEQFF. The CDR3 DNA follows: TGTGCCAGCAGCCTTGGGGGGGCGGGAGGAGTCAATGAGCAGTTCTTC. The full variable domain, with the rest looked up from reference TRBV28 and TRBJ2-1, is DVKVTQSSRYLVKRTGEKVFLECVQDMDHENMFWYRQDPGLGLRLIYFSYDVKMKEKGDIPEGYSVSREKKERFSLILESASTNQTSMYLCASSLGGAGGVNEQFFGPGTRLTVL.

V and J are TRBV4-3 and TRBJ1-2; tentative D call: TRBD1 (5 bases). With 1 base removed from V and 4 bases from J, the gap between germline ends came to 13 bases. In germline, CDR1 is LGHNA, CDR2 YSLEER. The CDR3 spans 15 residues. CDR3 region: CASSQVRQSSYGYTF. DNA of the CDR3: TGCGCCAGCAGCCAAGTTAGACAGTCCAGCTATGGCTACACCTTC.

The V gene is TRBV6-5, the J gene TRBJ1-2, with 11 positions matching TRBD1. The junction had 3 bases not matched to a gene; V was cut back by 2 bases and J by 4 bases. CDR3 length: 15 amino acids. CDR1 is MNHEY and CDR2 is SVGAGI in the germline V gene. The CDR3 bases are TGTGCCAGCAGTTACGATGGACAGGGGGCCTATGGCTACACCTTC. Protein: CASSYDGQGAYGYTF.

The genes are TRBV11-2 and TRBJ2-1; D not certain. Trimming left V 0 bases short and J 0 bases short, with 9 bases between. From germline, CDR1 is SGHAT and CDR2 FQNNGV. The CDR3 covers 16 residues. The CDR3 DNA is TGTGCCAGCAGCTTAGATCCAGACTCCTCCTACAATGAGCAGTTCTTC. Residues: CASSLDPDSSYNEQFF.

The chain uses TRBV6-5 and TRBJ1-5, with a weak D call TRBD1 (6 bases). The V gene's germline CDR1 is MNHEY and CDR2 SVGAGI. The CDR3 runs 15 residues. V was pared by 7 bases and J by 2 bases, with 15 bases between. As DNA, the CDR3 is TGTGCCAGCAAGAGCGGGGGCTTGGGCAATCAGCCCCAGCATTTT. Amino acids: CASKSGGLGNQPQHF.

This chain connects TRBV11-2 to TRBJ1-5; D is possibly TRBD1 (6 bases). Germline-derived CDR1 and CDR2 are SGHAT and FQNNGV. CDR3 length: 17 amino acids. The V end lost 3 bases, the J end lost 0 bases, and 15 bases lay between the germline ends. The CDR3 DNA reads TGTGCCAGCAGCTTTGTCCTCCGACAGGATAGCAATCAGCCCCAGCATTTT. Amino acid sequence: CASSFVLRQDSNQPQHF.

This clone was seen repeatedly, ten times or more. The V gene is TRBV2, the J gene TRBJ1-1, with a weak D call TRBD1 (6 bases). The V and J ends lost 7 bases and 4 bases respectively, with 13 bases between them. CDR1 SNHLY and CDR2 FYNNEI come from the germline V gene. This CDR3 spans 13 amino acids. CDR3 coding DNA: TGTGCCAGCATAAGGACAGAGAGCACTGAAGCTTTCTTT. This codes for CASIRTESTEAFF.

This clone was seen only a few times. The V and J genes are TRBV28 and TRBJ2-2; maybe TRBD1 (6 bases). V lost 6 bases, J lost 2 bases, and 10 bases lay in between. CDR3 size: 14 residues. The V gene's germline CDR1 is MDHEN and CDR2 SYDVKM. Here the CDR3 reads CASRGDINTGELFF. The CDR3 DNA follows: TGTGCCAGCAGGGGGGACATAAACACCGGGGAGCTGTTTTTT.

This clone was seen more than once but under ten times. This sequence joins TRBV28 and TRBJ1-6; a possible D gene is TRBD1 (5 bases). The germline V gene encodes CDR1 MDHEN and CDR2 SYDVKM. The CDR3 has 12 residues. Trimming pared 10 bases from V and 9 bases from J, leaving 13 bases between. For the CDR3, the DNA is TGTGCCACTACGGCGGGGACTTCACCCCTCCACTTT. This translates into CATTAGTSPLHF. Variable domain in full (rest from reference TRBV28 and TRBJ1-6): DVKVTQSSRYLVKRTGEKVFLECVQDMDHENMFWYRQDPGLGLRLIYFSYDVKMKEKGDIPEGYSVSREKKERFSLILESASTNQTSMYLCATTAGTSPLHFGNGTRLTVT.

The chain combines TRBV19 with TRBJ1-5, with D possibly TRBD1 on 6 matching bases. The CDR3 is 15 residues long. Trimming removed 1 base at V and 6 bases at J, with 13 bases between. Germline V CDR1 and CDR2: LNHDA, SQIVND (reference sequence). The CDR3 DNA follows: TGTGCCAGTAGTATAGGTCAGGGGATCCGTCAGCCCCAGCATTTT. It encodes CASSIGQGIRQPQHF.

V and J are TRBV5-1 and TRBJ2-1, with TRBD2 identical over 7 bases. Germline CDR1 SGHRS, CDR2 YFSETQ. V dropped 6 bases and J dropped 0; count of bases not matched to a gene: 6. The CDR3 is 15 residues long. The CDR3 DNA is TGCGCCAGCACCCGGGGGGACCCCTCCTACAATGAGCAGTTCTTC. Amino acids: CASTRGDPSYNEQFF.

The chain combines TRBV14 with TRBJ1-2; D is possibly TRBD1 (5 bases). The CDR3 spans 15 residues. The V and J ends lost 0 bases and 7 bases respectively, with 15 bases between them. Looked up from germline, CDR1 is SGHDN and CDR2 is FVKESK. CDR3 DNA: TGTGCCAGCAGCCAAGATCTGGGGCCGGGCGGTGGCTACACCTTC. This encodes CASSQDLGPGGGYTF.

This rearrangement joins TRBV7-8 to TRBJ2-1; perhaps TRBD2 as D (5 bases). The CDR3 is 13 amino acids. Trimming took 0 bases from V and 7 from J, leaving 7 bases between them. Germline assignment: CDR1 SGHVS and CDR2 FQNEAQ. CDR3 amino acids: CASSLATGNEQFF. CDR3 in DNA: TGTGCCAGCAGCTTAGCAACGGGGAATGAGCAGTTCTTC.

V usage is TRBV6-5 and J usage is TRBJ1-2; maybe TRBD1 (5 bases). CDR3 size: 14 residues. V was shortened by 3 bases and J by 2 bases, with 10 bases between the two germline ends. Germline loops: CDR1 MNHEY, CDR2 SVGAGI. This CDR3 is CASSYRTNNYGYTF. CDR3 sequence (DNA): TGTGCCAGCAGTTATCGGACAAACAACTATGGCTACACCTTC.

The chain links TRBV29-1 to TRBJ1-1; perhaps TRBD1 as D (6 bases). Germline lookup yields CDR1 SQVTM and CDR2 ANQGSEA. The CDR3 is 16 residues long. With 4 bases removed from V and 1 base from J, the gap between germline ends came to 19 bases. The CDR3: CSVVLYRERWNTEAFF. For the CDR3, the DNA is TGCAGCGTTGTGCTATACAGGGAAAGATGGAACACTGAAGCTTTCTTT.

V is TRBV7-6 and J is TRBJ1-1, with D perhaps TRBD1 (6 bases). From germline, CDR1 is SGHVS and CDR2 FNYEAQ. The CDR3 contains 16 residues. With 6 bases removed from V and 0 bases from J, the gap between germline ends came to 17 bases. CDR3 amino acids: CASRPWGRQVNTEAFF. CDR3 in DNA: TGTGCCAGCAGACCCTGGGGCCGACAGGTGAACACTGAAGCTTTCTTT.

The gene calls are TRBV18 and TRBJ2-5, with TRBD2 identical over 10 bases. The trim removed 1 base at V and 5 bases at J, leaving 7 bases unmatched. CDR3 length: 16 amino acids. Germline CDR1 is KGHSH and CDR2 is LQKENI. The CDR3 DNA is TGTGCCAGCTCACCACTAGCGGGGGGCCCTCAGGAGACCCAGTACTTC. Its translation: CASSPLAGGPQETQYF.

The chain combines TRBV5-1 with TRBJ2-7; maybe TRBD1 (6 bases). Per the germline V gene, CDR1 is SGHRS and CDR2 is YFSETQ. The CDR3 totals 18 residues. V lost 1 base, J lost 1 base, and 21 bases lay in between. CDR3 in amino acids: CASSLSLLGALTSYEQYF. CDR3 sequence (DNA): TGCGCCAGCAGCTTGAGTCTATTGGGGGCGCTTACGTCCTACGAGCAGTACTTC.

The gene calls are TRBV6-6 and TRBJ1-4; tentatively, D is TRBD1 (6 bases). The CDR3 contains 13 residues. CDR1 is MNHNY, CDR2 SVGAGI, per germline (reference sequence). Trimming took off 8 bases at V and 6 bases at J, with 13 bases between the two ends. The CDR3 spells CASSGHMDEKLFF. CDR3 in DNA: TGTGCCAGCTCGGGACACATGGATGAAAAACTGTTTTTT.

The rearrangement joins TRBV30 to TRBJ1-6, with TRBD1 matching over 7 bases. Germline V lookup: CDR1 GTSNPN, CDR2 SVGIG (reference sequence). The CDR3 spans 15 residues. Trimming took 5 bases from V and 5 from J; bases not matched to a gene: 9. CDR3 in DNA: TGTGCCTGGGGCAATAGGGACAGCCATAATTCACCCCTCCACTTT. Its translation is CAWGNRDSHNSPLHF. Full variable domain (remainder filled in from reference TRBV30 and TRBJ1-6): SQTIHQWPATLVQPVGSPLSLECTVEGTSNPNLYWYRQAAGRGLQLLFYSVGIGQISSEVPQNLSASRPQDRQFILSSKKLLLSDSGFYLCAWGNRDSHNSPLHFGNGTRLTVT.